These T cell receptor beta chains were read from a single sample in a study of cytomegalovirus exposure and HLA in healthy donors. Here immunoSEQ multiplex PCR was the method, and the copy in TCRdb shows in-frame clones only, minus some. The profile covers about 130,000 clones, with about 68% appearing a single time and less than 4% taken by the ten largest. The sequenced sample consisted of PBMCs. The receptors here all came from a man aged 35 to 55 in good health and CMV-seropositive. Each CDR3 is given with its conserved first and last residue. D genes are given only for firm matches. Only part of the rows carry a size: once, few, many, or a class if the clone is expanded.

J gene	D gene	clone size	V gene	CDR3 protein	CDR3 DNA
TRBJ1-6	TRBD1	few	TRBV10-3	CAISEDRGGNSPLHF	TGTGCCATCAGTGAGGACAGGGGAGGGAATTCACCCCTCCACTTT
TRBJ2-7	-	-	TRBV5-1	CASSSTGGDYEQYF	TGCGCCAGCAGCTCTACAGGGGGGGACTACGAGCAGTACTTC
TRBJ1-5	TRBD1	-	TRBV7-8	CASSLMAGGQPQHF	TGTGCCAGCAGCTTAATGGCAGGGGGTCAGCCCCAGCATTTT
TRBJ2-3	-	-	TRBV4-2	CASSTAGQGPDTQYF	TGTGCCAGCAGCACCGCCGGCCAGGGCCCAGATACGCAGTATTTT
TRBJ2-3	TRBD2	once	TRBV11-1	CASSLLGRGLKADTQYF	TGTGCCAGCAGCTTATTAGGGAGGGGTTTAAAGGCAGATACGCAGTATTTT
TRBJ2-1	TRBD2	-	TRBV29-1	CSVDPTSGGDNEQFF	TGCAGCGTTGACCCGACTAGCGGGGGGGACAATGAGCAGTTCTTC
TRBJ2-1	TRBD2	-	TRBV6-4	CASSAVPGTSGVSSYNEQFF	TGTGCCAGCAGTGCCGTTCCCGGGACTAGCGGGGTCAGCTCCTACAATGAGCAGTTCTTC
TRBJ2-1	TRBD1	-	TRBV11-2	CASSLSLGQGYNEQFF	TGTGCCAGCAGCTTGAGTTTAGGACAGGGGTACAATGAGCAGTTCTTC
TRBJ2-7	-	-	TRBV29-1	CSVQDGVYEQYF	TGCAGCGTTCAAGACGGTGTCTACGAGCAGTACTTC
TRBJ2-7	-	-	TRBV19	CASTGAGPYEQYF	TGTGCCAGTACTGGGGCAGGGCCCTACGAGCAGTACTTC
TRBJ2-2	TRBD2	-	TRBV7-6	CASSLTAPRRVAGGDTGELFF	TGTGCCAGCAGCCTGACAGCCCCCCGTCGAGTAGCGGGAGGGGACACCGGGGAGCTGTTTTTT
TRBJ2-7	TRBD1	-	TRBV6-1	CASSEASKGALAPSYEQYF	TGTGCCAGCAGTGAAGCGAGTAAGGGGGCCCTAGCCCCTTCCTACGAGCAGTACTTC
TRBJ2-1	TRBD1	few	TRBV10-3	CATGDSRGYEQFF	TGTGCCACCGGGGACAGCAGGGGGTATGAGCAGTTCTTC
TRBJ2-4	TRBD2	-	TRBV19	CASSIDNWTSGREDIQYF	TGTGCCAGTAGTATAGATAATTGGACTAGCGGGAGAGAGGACATTCAGTACTTC
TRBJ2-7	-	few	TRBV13	CASSLQGGHSYEQYF	TGTGCCAGCAGCCTGCAGGGGGGCCACTCCTACGAGCAGTACTTC
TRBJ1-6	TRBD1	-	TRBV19	CASSTDRGNSPLHF	TGTGCCAGTAGTACCGACAGGGGTAATTCACCCCTCCACTTT
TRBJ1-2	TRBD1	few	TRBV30	CAWSGDSRVYGYTF	TGTGCCTGGAGTGGGGACAGCCGGGTCTATGGCTACACCTTC
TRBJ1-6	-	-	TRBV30	CAWMAGSSYNSPLHF	TGTGCCTGGATGGCGGGGAGCTCCTATAATTCACCCCTCCACTTT
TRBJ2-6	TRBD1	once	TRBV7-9	CASSLRTGLSGANVLTF	TGTGCCAGCAGCTTAAGGACAGGACTCTCTGGGGCCAACGTCCTGACTTTC
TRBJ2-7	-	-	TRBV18	CASSQVTGVIYEQYF	TGTGCCAGCTCACAGGTAACGGGAGTTATCTACGAGCAGTACTTC
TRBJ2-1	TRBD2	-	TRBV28	CASSSNVAGLDNEQFF	TGTGCCAGCAGTTCGAACGTAGCGGGGCTTGACAATGAGCAGTTCTTC
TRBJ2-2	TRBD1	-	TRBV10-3	CAISPGQGSAGELFF	TGTGCCATCAGCCCCGGACAGGGGTCAGCCGGGGAGCTGTTTTTT
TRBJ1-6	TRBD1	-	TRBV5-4	CASSLRGRNSPLHF	TGTGCCAGCAGCTTGAGGGGGCGAAATTCACCCCTCCACTTT
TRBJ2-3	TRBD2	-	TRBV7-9	CSSSLARASGRTDTQYF	TGTTCCAGCAGCTTAGCCCGGGCTAGCGGGAGAACAGATACGCAGTATTTT
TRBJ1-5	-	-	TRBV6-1	CASSVLATDSNQPQHF	TGTGCCAGCAGTGTCTTAGCGACGGATAGCAATCAGCCCCAGCATTTT
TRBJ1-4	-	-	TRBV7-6	CASSSRPPSDTFNEKLFF	TGTGCCAGCAGCTCACGGCCCCCATCGGACACGTTTAATGAAAAACTGTTTTTT
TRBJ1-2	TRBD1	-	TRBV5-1	CASSFTGDGYTF	TGCGCCAGCAGCTTCACAGGGGATGGCTACACCTTC